The clone carrying this T cell receptor (beta chain) was seen many times. J gave up 3 bases and V 3 bases, and 1 base lay outside the gene matches. The germline V gene has CDR1 GTSNPN and CDR2 SVGIG (reference sequence). This CDR3 is 14 amino acids long. The sample belongs to a study of read filtering for tumor transcriptome and immune sequencing. Molecular barcoded adaptors covering alpha/delta and beta/gamma chains were used on 400 to 450 ng RNA. Each CDR3 protein gets one entry after TCRdb re-called the reads with MiXCR. The repertoire holds about 38,000 distinct CDR3 sequences, roughly 13% seen once, with 25% to 35% in the top ten.

This clonotype was sampled from a donor aged 40 or over with multiple myeloma. Specimen: a population of CD138-negative cells sorted from bone marrow. The chain recombines TRBV30 with TRBJ2-1; 11 positions match TRBD2. CDR3 sequence: CAWRGLAVYNEQFF. DNA for the CDR3: TGTGCCTGGAGGGGACTAGCGGTCTACAATGAGCAGTTCTTC. The full variable domain, with the rest looked up from reference TRBV30 and TRBJ2-1, is SQTIHQWPATLVQPVGSPLSLECTVEGTSNPNLYWYRQAAGRGLQLLFYSVGIGQISSEVPQNLSASRPQDRQFILSSKKLLLSDSGFYLCAWRGLAVYNEQFFGPGTRLTVL.